This T cell receptor beta chain is from a study of blood T cell repertoires in COVID-19. Study background: COVID-19 samples from acute and convalescent phases originated in the United States, Italy and Spain. PBMCs, B-cell-depleted T cells, or T cells provided the cDNA or gDNA that made up the material.

Original data processing: Nucleated cell number was recorded as an estimate derived from reference gene primer amplification. Produced via immunoSEQ multiplex PCR; TCRdb's table is partial and in-frame only. Clone size and the V and J calls come from that table; the DNA yielded D and trimming. The sample records hundreds of thousands of clones, 83% being singletons. The CDR3 is 11 amino acids. V was pared by 0 bases and J by 12 bases, with 12 bases between. Per germline, CDR1 GTSNPN and CDR2 SVGIG (reference sequence). This receptor was obtained from a woman in her forties or fifties who had recovered from COVID-19. The V gene is TRBV30, the J gene TRBJ2-7, with D possibly being TRBD2 (5 bases). Sequenced: peripheral blood. CDR3 in DNA: TGTGCCTGGAGTGTACGGGGTGATCTGTACTTC. Translation: CAWSVRGDLYF.